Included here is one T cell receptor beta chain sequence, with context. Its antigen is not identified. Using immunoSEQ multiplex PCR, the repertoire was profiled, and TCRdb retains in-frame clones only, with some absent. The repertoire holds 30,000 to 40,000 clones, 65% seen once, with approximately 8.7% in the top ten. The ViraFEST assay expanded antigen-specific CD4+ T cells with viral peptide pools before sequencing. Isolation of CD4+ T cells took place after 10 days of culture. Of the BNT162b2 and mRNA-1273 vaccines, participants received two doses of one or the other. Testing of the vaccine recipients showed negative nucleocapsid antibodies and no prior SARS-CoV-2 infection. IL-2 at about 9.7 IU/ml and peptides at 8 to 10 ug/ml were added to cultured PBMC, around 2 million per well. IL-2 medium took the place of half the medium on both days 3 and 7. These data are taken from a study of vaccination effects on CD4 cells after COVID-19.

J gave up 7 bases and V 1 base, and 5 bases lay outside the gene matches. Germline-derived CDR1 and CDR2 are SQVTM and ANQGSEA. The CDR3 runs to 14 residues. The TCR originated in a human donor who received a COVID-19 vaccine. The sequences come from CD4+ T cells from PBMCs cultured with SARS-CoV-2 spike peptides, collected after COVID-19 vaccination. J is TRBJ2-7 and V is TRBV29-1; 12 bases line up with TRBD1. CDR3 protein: CSVEGGTGGDEQYF. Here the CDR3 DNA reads TGCAGCGTTGAAGGGGGGACAGGGGGCGATGAGCAGTACTTC.